The rows below give T cell receptor beta chains drawn from one sample of a study of cytomegalovirus exposure and HLA in healthy donors. The data were produced by immunoSEQ multiplex PCR, yet TCRdb's version contains in-frame clones alone and is incomplete. The table records some 130,000 clones, about 82% of them present only once. Sequenced sample: PBMCs. Receptors originate from a boy younger than 18 in good health and CMV-seronegative. Each CDR3 is given without its conserved first and last residue. Fields, in order: J gene, V gene, CDR3 protein.

J gene: TRBJ1-1
V gene: TRBV30
CDR3 protein: AYNLGEEAEAF

J gene: TRBJ1-1
V gene: TRBV19
CDR3 protein: ASSMRQGMNTEAF

J gene: TRBJ2-7
V gene: TRBV5-5
CDR3 protein: ASSPQGGSYEQY

J gene: TRBJ1-1
V gene: TRBV29-1
CDR3 protein: SVERDFKAF

J gene: TRBJ2-1
V gene: TRBV6-5
CDR3 protein: ASSPRDLSYNEQF

J gene: TRBJ1-2
V gene: TRBV29-1
CDR3 protein: SVGTSTLYGYT

J gene: TRBJ2-1
V gene: TRBV6-5
CDR3 protein: ASSFAGTGGANEQF

J gene: TRBJ2-5
V gene: TRBV30
CDR3 protein: ALRVAGNQETQY

J gene: TRBJ2-3
V gene: TRBV19
CDR3 protein: ASSISGQTANLRGADTQY

J gene: TRBJ1-4
V gene: TRBV7-9
CDR3 protein: ASSLQVLQGRGEKLF

J gene: TRBJ2-7
V gene: TRBV4-2
CDR3 protein: ASSNSASGRVYEQY

J gene: TRBJ2-3
V gene: TRBV9
CDR3 protein: ASSVDAGGVTDTQY

J gene: TRBJ2-3
V gene: TRBV4-3
CDR3 protein: ASSRDRVTDTQY

J gene: TRBJ2-7
V gene: TRBV6-5
CDR3 protein: ASRGGVSINEQY

J gene: TRBJ1-5
V gene: TRBV6-6
CDR3 protein: ASSRDRYSNQPQH

J gene: TRBJ2-7
V gene: TRBV7-2
CDR3 protein: ASSKDRFYEQY

J gene: TRBJ2-3
V gene: TRBV18
CDR3 protein: ASSGEAARD

J gene: TRBJ2-3
V gene: TRBV5-1
CDR3 protein: ASSLSGVGTDTQY

J gene: TRBJ2-1
V gene: TRBV5-4
CDR3 protein: ASSVGGQGGEQF

J gene: TRBJ2-3
V gene: TRBV7-2
CDR3 protein: ASSLAGLANTDTQY

J gene: TRBJ2-5
V gene: TRBV6-1
CDR3 protein: ASSEWEGIQETQY

J gene: TRBJ1-1
V gene: TRBV11-1
CDR3 protein: ASSSASTGNTEAF

J gene: TRBJ2-1
V gene: TRBV10-3
CDR3 protein: AISGGGESSYNEQF

J gene: TRBJ2-2
V gene: TRBV19
CDR3 protein: ASSGPGLATGELF

J gene: TRBJ2-2
V gene: TRBV4-1
CDR3 protein: ASSQAHRVNTGELF

J gene: TRBJ2-3
V gene: TRBV19
CDR3 protein: ASSIEPTASTDTQY

J gene: TRBJ2-7
V gene: TRBV7-8
CDR3 protein: ASSSQGFLTEQY

J gene: TRBJ2-3
V gene: TRBV29-1
CDR3 protein: SVHRQGATDTQY

J gene: TRBJ2-3
V gene: TRBV7-8
CDR3 protein: ASGLAGVTDTQY

J gene: TRBJ2-3
V gene: TRBV2
CDR3 protein: ASSDTPGTSTIPDTQY

J gene: TRBJ1-1
V gene: TRBV30
CDR3 protein: ASYRAPNTEAF

J gene: TRBJ2-1
V gene: TRBV30
CDR3 protein: ASSGNYNEQF

J gene: TRBJ2-7
V gene: TRBV29-1
CDR3 protein: SGYRGGYEQY

J gene: TRBJ2-3
V gene: TRBV30
CDR3 protein: AWGSAADTQY

J gene: TRBJ1-1
V gene: TRBV11-3
CDR3 protein: ASSPRRGVNEAF

J gene: TRBJ1-1
V gene: TRBV30
CDR3 protein: AWDSVGNTEAF

J gene: TRBJ2-3
V gene: TRBV2
CDR3 protein: ASRRTSGFTDTQY

J gene: TRBJ2-7
V gene: TRBV5-1
CDR3 protein: ASSSTPGLAPYEQY

J gene: TRBJ2-3
V gene: TRBV9
CDR3 protein: ASSPRLAGGDTQY

J gene: TRBJ1-2
V gene: TRBV30
CDR3 protein: AWSVGGSYGYT

J gene: TRBJ2-1
V gene: TRBV6-5
CDR3 protein: ASSYLAGSYNEQF

J gene: TRBJ1-2
V gene: TRBV30
CDR3 protein: AWSVKARVWDYGYT

J gene: TRBJ2-3
V gene: TRBV10-3
CDR3 protein: AIAGGPTDTQY

J gene: TRBJ1-1
V gene: TRBV2
CDR3 protein: ASSDQGLGPEAF

J gene: TRBJ1-1
V gene: TRBV4-1
CDR3 protein: ASSQGGGRGLLATEAF

J gene: TRBJ2-5
V gene: TRBV5-1
CDR3 protein: ASSVYSTYQETQY

J gene: TRBJ2-7
V gene: TRBV10-3
CDR3 protein: AISESMTTSEGEQY

J gene: TRBJ2-2
V gene: TRBV6-1
CDR3 protein: ASSEGQGITGELF

J gene: TRBJ1-1
V gene: TRBV6-5
CDR3 protein: ASSLDGERTEAF

J gene: TRBJ1-5
V gene: TRBV5-1
CDR3 protein: ASSLEPLQGSNQPQH

J gene: TRBJ2-2
V gene: TRBV6-1
CDR3 protein: ASSEVRTSGTGELF

J gene: TRBJ2-3
V gene: TRBV11-2
CDR3 protein: ASSPVGKTDTQY